The entry below describes one TCR beta chain. The CDR3 covers 14 residues. The V gene's germline CDR1 is SGHRS and CDR2 YFSETQ. V shed 2 bases, J shed 7 bases, and the junction held 3 bases outside the gene matches. This record comes from a study of shared T cell receptors in the human thymus. The data were produced by immunoSEQ multiplex PCR, yet TCRdb's version contains in-frame clones alone and is incomplete. The table has hundreds of thousands of clones, around 87% seen once. These data were also filed under a second study, of human thymus T cells. This second study notes: Highly overlapping thymic repertoires among unrelated individuals were reported in related research.

Sequenced: thymocytes. This chain links TRBV5-1 with TRBJ1-6, with 7 bases fitting TRBD1. This sequence originates from a boy in the first two years of life with a congenital heart defect. DNA for the CDR3: TGCGCCAGCAGCTTCGACAGGGTGAATTCACCCCTCCACTTT. This translates into CASSFDRVNSPLHF. The full variable domain, in which reference TRBV5-1 and TRBJ1-6 provide the parts outside the CDR3, is KAGVTQTPRYLIKTRGQQVTLSCSPISGHRSVSWYQQTPGQGLQFLFEYFSETQRNKGNFPGRFSGRQFSNSRSEMNVSTLELGDSALYLCASSFDRVNSPLHFGNGTRLTVT.